The 17 T cell receptor beta chains in this list originate from one sample, sequenced in a study of blood T cell repertoires in COVID-19. Produced via immunoSEQ multiplex PCR; TCRdb's table is partial and in-frame only. The table shows some 170,000 clones, with 81% occurring only once. The specimen sequenced was peripheral blood. The receptors here all came from a man in his 60s with active or convalescent COVID-19.

Note on this clone: Mismatch with germline at one junction end may stem from a read error. The chain has TRBV7-7 and TRBJ2-5; 11 bases line up with TRBD1. Germline V gene data show CDR1 as SSHAT and CDR2 as FNYEAQ (reference sequence). The CDR3 consists of 15 residues. CDR3 in DNA: TGTGCTAGCAGCCCCCGGACAGGGGGCGTAGGGACCCAGTACTTC. Protein product: CASSPRTGGVGTQYF.

This clone was observed a single time. V usage is TRBV3-1 (or the pseudogene TRBV3-2) and J usage is TRBJ1-3, with D uncertain. The CDR3 loop spans 15 amino acids. The V end was cut by 8 bases, the J end by 0 bases, with 14 bases between. Germline V gene sequence: CDR1 LGHDT, CDR2 YNNKEL (reference sequence). CDR3 nucleotide sequence: TGTGCCAGCCAATTCCGGAGGAGCTCTGGAAACACCATATATTTT. Translation: CASQFRRSSGNTIYF.

This clone has at least ten counts. The V and J genes are TRBV6-6 and TRBJ1-2; D is uncertain. This CDR3 region has 14 residues. CDR1 is MNHNY and CDR2 is SVGAGI in the germline V gene (reference sequence). The V gene lost 1 base and the J gene lost 6 bases, with 12 bases spanning the gap. The CDR3 sequence: CASSYLTNGNGYTF. CDR3 bases: TGTGCCAGCAGTTACTTGACAAACGGGAATGGCTACACCTTC.

The chain couples TRBV6-2 or TRBV6-3 to TRBJ1-5; D unresolved. V lost 3 bases to trimming and J lost 7 bases, with 16 bases between them. Germline CDR1 reads MNHEY; CDR2 reads SVGEGT. This CDR3 is built from 15 residues. The CDR3 DNA reads TGTGCCAGCAGTTATGGAGGGAGACTAGGCCAGCCCCAGCATTTT. It yields the protein CASSYGGRLGQPQHF.

The count of this clone is one. The rearrangement links TRBV28 to TRBJ2-1, with TRBD2 matching 11 bases. The CDR3 runs to 16 residues. V lost 2 bases, J lost 2 bases, and 2 bases stayed unmatched. From germline, CDR1 is MDHEN and CDR2 SYDVKM. CDR3 DNA: TGTGCCAGCAGTTTAGGACTAGCGGGCACCTACAATGAGCAGTTCTTC. Protein: CASSLGLAGTYNEQFF. The full variable domain, its missing parts supplied by reference TRBV28 and TRBJ2-1, is DVKVTQSSRYLVKRTGEKVFLECVQDMDHENMFWYRQDPGLGLRLIYFSYDVKMKEKGDIPEGYSVSREKKERFSLILESASTNQTSMYLCASSLGLAGTYNEQFFGPGTRLTVL.

The chain links TRBV27 to TRBJ2-3; 8 bases align to TRBD2. Germline CDR1 reads MNHEY; CDR2 reads SMNVEV (reference sequence). J was trimmed by 2 bases and V by 0 bases; bases with no gene match: 10. The CDR3 contains 18 residues. CDR3 sequence reads: CASSLSPGRGGYTDTQYF. Written as DNA, the CDR3 is TGTGCCAGCAGTTTATCTCCCGGTCGCGGGGGGTACACAGATACGCAGTATTTT.

This clone has only a few counts. The V call is TRBV5-6, the J call TRBJ1-1; D is unresolved. Germline CDR1 SGHDT, CDR2 YYEEEE. The CDR3 extends over 14 amino acids. V lost 4 bases, J lost 3 bases, and 13 bases lay in between. CDR3 coding DNA: TGTGCCAGCAGCCCGGTGGGGAGGGACACTGAAGCTTTCTTT. Its translation is CASSPVGRDTEAFF.

A single count supports this clone. This chain links TRBV23-1 with TRBJ1-3; D call uncertain. TRBV23-1 falls under the ORF class, with uncertain function. V was cut by 4 bases and J by 0 bases, with 10 bases left in between. CDR3 length: 15 residues. In nucleotides, the CDR3 is TGCGCCAGCAGTCGGGAGAGTCTCTCTGGAAACACCATATATTTT. As protein: CASSRESLSGNTIYF.

This clone was seen a handful of times. The rearrangement joins TRBV7-8 to TRBJ2-1; weak D call: TRBD1 (7 bases). V was trimmed by 1 base and J by 3 bases, leaving 16 bases between them. The length of the CDR3 is 17 residues. Germline CDR1 and CDR2: SGHVS and FQNEAQ. The CDR3 region has the DNA TGTGCCAGCAGCTTAGGGAGACAGGGACTCTACTACAATGAGCAGTTCTTC. This codes for CASSLGRQGLYYNEQFF.

There are a few counts of this clone. The rearrangement uses TRBV5-4 and TRBJ1-2; no firm D call. Trimming stripped 4 bases from V and 2 bases from J, with 15 bases between. In germline, CDR1 is SGHNT, CDR2 YYREEE (reference sequence). This CDR3 contains 15 residues. CDR3 sequence (DNA): TGTGCCAGCAGCATGCAACCGCCAGTGAACTATGGCTACACCTTC. This sequence encodes CASSMQPPVNYGYTF.

This clone was detected only a few times. This chain connects TRBV5-1 to TRBJ1-1; 7 nucleotides align to TRBD1. V was clipped by 4 bases and J by 4 bases; unmatched bases: 13. The CDR3 is 16 amino acids. The germline V gene encodes CDR1 SGHRS and CDR2 YFSETQ. The CDR3 DNA sequence: TGCGCCAGCAGCCCTGATCCTACAGGGGCGAGCACTGAAGCTTTCTTT. The encoded protein is CASSPDPTGASTEAFF.

The genes are TRBV6-1 and TRBJ1-4; 9 bases map to TRBD1. Germline V CDR1 and CDR2: MNHNS, SASEGT. CDR3 length: 14 amino acids. V lost 4 bases and J lost 3; bases outside the gene matches: 0. The CDR3 reads CASSGQGANEKLFF. The DNA for the CDR3 is TGTGCCAGCAGTGGACAGGGGGCTAATGAAAAACTGTTTTTT.

The chain has TRBV6-5 and TRBJ2-1, with a weak D call TRBD2 (5 bases). The germline V and J ends were trimmed by 6 bases and 7 bases, with 16 bases remaining between them. The germline V gene has CDR1 MNHEY and CDR2 SVGAGI. The CDR3 covers 14 residues. CDR3 region: CASSPGVSSNEQFF. CDR3 bases: TGTGCCAGCAGCCCCGGGGTTTCTTCGAATGAGCAGTTCTTC.

In this sample, this clone turned up a few times. V gene TRBV5-1 combines with J gene TRBJ2-5, with 8 bases lining up with TRBD1. CDR3 size: 14 residues. Germline CDR1 and CDR2: SGHRS and YFSETQ. The trim removed 1 base at V and 5 bases at J, leaving 4 bases unmatched. For the CDR3, the DNA is TGCGCCAGCAGCTTGAAAGGACAGGGTGAGACCCAGTACTTC. It encodes CASSLKGQGETQYF.

This rearrangement joins TRBV6-5 to TRBJ1-5; the D is unclear. This CDR3 comprises 15 residues. CDR1 and CDR2 (germline): MNHEY, SVGAGI. V lost 7 bases, J lost 6 bases, and 19 bases lay in between. Written as DNA, the CDR3 is TGTGCCAGCACCCTACCCCCGGGTCCCAGTCAGCCCCAGCATTTT. It translates to CASTLPPGPSQPQHF.

The chain has TRBV28 and TRBJ1-1, with 11 bases matching TRBD1. The germline V gene has CDR1 MDHEN and CDR2 SYDVKM. The CDR3 totals 15 residues. The ends lost 4 bases at V and 5 bases at J; junction bases unmatched: 6. DNA of the CDR3: TGTGCCAGCAGTTACCCCGGGACAGGGGGTACTGAAGCTTTCTTT. Its translation is CASSYPGTGGTEAFF.

The chain is built from TRBV10-2 and TRBJ1-3, with TRBD1 matching 7 bases. The CDR3 spans 18 residues. Germline V gene lookup returns CDR1 WSHSY and CDR2 SAAADI. V lost 5 bases to trimming and J lost 0 bases; unmatched junction nucleotides: 13. The CDR3 is CASSLTGTELSSGNTIYF. The DNA of the CDR3 is TGCGCCAGCAGTTTAACCGGGACAGAACTAAGCTCTGGAAACACCATATATTTT.